The next 22 T cell receptor beta chains were all read from a single sample in a study of T cell changes during pregnancy in multiple sclerosis. TCRdb's copy holds only in-frame clones and misses some; the assay was immunoSEQ multiplex PCR. The repertoire holds about 59,000 clones, with about 94% as singletons. The material was CD8+ T cells from peripheral blood mononuclear cells, obtained after pregnancy. The receptors were gathered from a female donor with multiple sclerosis, enrolled in a pregnancy study.

This chain joins TRBV29-1 and TRBJ2-7, with D tentatively TRBD2 (7 bases). Germline CDR1 reads SQVTM; CDR2 reads ANQGSEA. Trimming took off 0 bases at V and 3 bases at J, with 15 bases between the two ends. The CDR3 is 15 amino acids. The CDR3: CSVEDPSGGGYEQYF. CDR3 DNA sequence: TGCAGCGTTGAAGATCCATCGGGGGGCGGCTACGAGCAGTACTTC.

This clone has only one observation. Other DNA sequences in the sample encode the same CDR3. V usage is TRBV19 and J usage is TRBJ2-7, with 8 positions matching TRBD2. The CDR3 runs 14 residues. Trimming cost V 3 bases and J 0 bases; bases outside gene matches: 1. Germline loops: CDR1 LNHDA, CDR2 SQIVND (reference sequence). This CDR3 reads CASSMAGGSYEQYF. Written as DNA, the CDR3 is TGTGCCAGTAGTATGGCGGGGGGCTCCTACGAGCAGTACTTC.

The chain employs TRBV9 and TRBJ1-1; D remains ambiguous. Trimming pared 0 bases from V and 3 bases from J, leaving 9 bases between. The CDR3 has 14 residues. Germline CDR1 is SGDLS and CDR2 is YYNGEE. CDR3 nucleotides: TGTGCCAGCAGCGTAGCTGGTGCAGACACTGAAGCTTTCTTT. The encoded protein is CASSVAGADTEAFF.

The table lists this clone with a count of one. The V and J genes are TRBV19 and TRBJ2-1; TRBD2 matches at 8 bases. Germline V CDR1 and CDR2: LNHDA, SQIVND (reference sequence). J was trimmed by 7 bases and V by 0 bases; bases with no gene match: 2. This CDR3 has 14 residues. The DNA of the CDR3 is TGTGCCAGTAGTATAGAGCCGGGGGGGAATGAGCAGTTCTTC. It translates to CASSIEPGGNEQFF.

The chain has TRBV27 and TRBJ2-3, with TRBD1 matching over 10 bases. The CDR3 runs 15 residues. From germline, CDR1 is MNHEY and CDR2 SMNVEV (reference sequence). Trimming removed 5 bases from V and 6 bases from J; junction bases left unmatched: 8. CDR3 DNA sequence: TGTGCCAGCAGTCCCCGGACAGGGGGAATGGATACGCAGTATTTT. It codes for CASSPRTGGMDTQYF.

Notes on this clone: It is unclear where the CDR3 begins or ends on the DNA, so no DNA is shown, and the CDR3 is as TCRdb lists it. The rearrangement links TRBV5-1 to TRBJ2-1; the table gives TRBD2 as D, unverified against the DNA. Germline CDR1 reads SGHRS; CDR2 reads YFSETQ. A total of 18 residues make up the CDR3, ends included. The CDR3 sequence is CASSSSIAATLVHNEQFF.

This clone was observed a single time. V is TRBV4-2 and J is TRBJ2-7, with 7 bases fitting TRBD2. The V segment lost 1 base and the J segment 6 bases; nucleotides outside the gene matches: 15. Germline V lookup: CDR1 LGHNA, CDR2 YNFKEQ. The CDR3 runs 17 residues. CDR3 in amino acids: CASSQAGLGGSRVEQYF. The DNA of the CDR3 is TGTGCCAGCAGCCAAGCCGGCCTGGGCGGGAGCCGGGTCGAGCAGTACTTC.

CDR3 bases: TGTGCCAGCAGTGAACGTGGTAGAGGTGGCTACACCTTC. Translated, it gives CASSERGRGGYTF. The V and J genes are TRBV6-4 and TRBJ1-2, with unresolved D. Germline V CDR1 and CDR2: MRHNA, SNTAGT. The CDR3 contains 13 residues. V lost 3 bases, J lost 7 bases, and 12 bases lay in between.

This clone was seen only a few times. The chain uses TRBV5-1 and TRBJ1-1; D gene unclear. The CDR3 sequence is 12 residues long. Germline V gene data show CDR1 as SGHRS and CDR2 as YFSETQ. V shed 0 bases and J shed 4 bases, with 4 bases lying between them. CDR3 bases: TGCGCCAGCAGCTTGGGAGTCACTGAAGCTTTCTTT. Amino acids: CASSLGVTEAFF.

The chain is built from TRBV19 and TRBJ2-7; 8 bases agree with TRBD1. Germline assignment: CDR1 LNHDA and CDR2 SQIVND (reference sequence). This CDR3 comprises 15 residues. J gave up 5 bases and V 6 bases, and 12 bases lay outside the gene matches. In nucleotides, the CDR3 is TGTGCCAGTAGCACCACGGACAGGGCTAAGAACGAGCAGTACTTC. Amino acids: CASSTTDRAKNEQYF. Full variable domain (missing parts from reference TRBV19 and TRBJ2-7): DGGITQSPKYLFRKEGQNVTLSCEQNLNHDAMYWYRQDPGQGLRLIYYSQIVNDFQKGDIAEGYSVSREKKESFPLTVTSAQKNPTAFYLCASSTTDRAKNEQYFGPGTRLTVT.

This chain links TRBV28 with TRBJ2-7, with 7 bases fitting TRBD1. The CDR3 has 13 residues. V dropped 6 bases and J dropped 4; count of bases not matched to a gene: 6. Germline V lookup: CDR1 MDHEN, CDR2 SYDVKM. This CDR3 reads CASRTTGDYEQYF. The CDR3, as DNA: TGTGCCAGCAGAACTACAGGGGATTACGAGCAGTACTTC. Full variable domain (missing parts from reference TRBV28 and TRBJ2-7): DVKVTQSSRYLVKRTGEKVFLECVQDMDHENMFWYRQDPGLGLRLIYFSYDVKMKEKGDIPEGYSVSREKKERFSLILESASTNQTSMYLCASRTTGDYEQYFGPGTRLTVT.

The J gene is TRBJ2-3, the V gene TRBV7-9, with a tentative D call TRBD1 (5 bases). The CDR3 is 15 amino acids. Trimming took off 6 bases at V and 2 bases at J, with 15 bases between the two ends. Germline assignment: CDR1 SEHNR and CDR2 FQNEAQ (reference sequence). In nucleotides, the CDR3 is TGTGCCAGCAGTATACCCACAGGATACACAGATACGCAGTATTTT. This encodes CASSIPTGYTDTQYF.

This rearrangement joins TRBV11-2 to TRBJ2-7, with D possibly matching TRBD2 (5 bases). V was shortened by 6 bases and J by 1 base, with 16 bases between the two germline ends. Per germline, CDR1 SGHAT and CDR2 FQNNGV. The CDR3 loop spans 15 amino acids. The CDR3 region has the DNA TGTGCCAGCAGTCCCTTACGTGAGGGTTCCTACGAGCAGTACTTC. Its protein is CASSPLREGSYEQYF.

The V call is TRBV7-9, the J call TRBJ2-7; the match to TRBD1 covers 7 bases. The V gene end was trimmed by 1 base and the J gene end by 0 bases; junction bases not matched to a gene: 3. CDR3 length equals 15 residues. CDR1 is SEHNR, CDR2 FQNEAQ, per germline (reference sequence). Here the CDR3 DNA reads TGTGCCAGCAGCTTAGTACAGGGGAGCTCCTACGAGCAGTACTTC. It is translated as CASSLVQGSSYEQYF.

The CDR3 sequence: CASSYSVSYEQYF. CDR3 in DNA: TGTGCCAGCAGTTACTCAGTCAGCTACGAGCAGTACTTC. V gene TRBV6-6 combines with J gene TRBJ2-7, with D unclear. This CDR3 comprises 13 residues. V lost 0 bases to trimming and J lost 3 bases, with 6 bases between them. Germline V gene data show CDR1 as MNHNY and CDR2 as SVGAGI (reference sequence).

The chain is built from TRBV29-1 and TRBJ1-1; D is unclear. Per germline, CDR1 SQVTM and CDR2 ANQGSEA. V was shortened by 4 bases and J by 4 bases, with 7 bases between the two germline ends. This CDR3 comprises 11 residues. For the CDR3, the DNA is TGCAGCGTTGCCGAGGGCACTGAAGCTTTCTTT. Its protein product is CSVAEGTEAFF.

The CDR3 coding sequence is TGTGCCAGTAGTATAGATCGGACTGAGGTAAATGACTGGCCGGGTCAGCCCCAGCATTTT. This gives the protein CASSIDRTEVNDWPGQPQHF. This chain joins TRBV19 and TRBJ1-5, with unresolved D. Germline CDR1 is LNHDA and CDR2 is SQIVND (reference sequence). The CDR3 length is 20 residues. Trimming took off 0 bases at V and 6 bases at J, with 27 bases between the two ends. Drawing the rest from reference TRBV19 and TRBJ1-5, the complete variable domain is DGGITQSPKYLFRKEGQNVTLSCEQNLNHDAMYWYRQDPGQGLRLIYYSQIVNDFQKGDIAEGYSVSREKKESFPLTVTSAQKNPTAFYLCASSIDRTEVNDWPGQPQHFGDGTRLSIL.

The V and J genes are TRBV27 and TRBJ2-7; 8 bases map to TRBD2. There are 14 residues in the CDR3. The germline CDR1 and CDR2 sequences are MNHEY and SMNVEV (reference sequence). The junction had 7 bases not matched to a gene; V was cut back by 5 bases and J by 4 bases. The CDR3 loop reads CASSLRVAGYEQYF. The CDR3 DNA follows: TGTGCCAGCAGTCTCCGGGTAGCGGGATACGAGCAGTACTTC.

This rearrangement joins TRBV19 to TRBJ2-1; 7 nucleotides align to TRBD1. The junction had 5 bases not matched to a gene; V was cut back by 4 bases and J by 5 bases. The CDR3 contains 14 residues. Germline assignment: CDR1 LNHDA and CDR2 SQIVND (reference sequence). CDR3 in amino acids: CASSRQGWNNEQFF. In nucleotides, the CDR3 is TGTGCCAGTAGTAGACAGGGTTGGAACAATGAGCAGTTCTTC.

V is TRBV7-9 and J is TRBJ1-2; D is possibly TRBD1 (6 bases). Germline CDR1 SEHNR, CDR2 FQNEAQ (reference sequence). Trimming shortened V by 4 bases and J by 0 bases, and 21 bases separated the two germline ends. The CDR3 loop spans 18 amino acids. Written as DNA, the CDR3 is TGTGCCAGCAGCTCCCCGGCGACAGGTTCTAGTCCTAACTATGGCTACACCTTC. This encodes CASSSPATGSSPNYGYTF.

This chain joins TRBV28 and TRBJ2-7; weak D call: TRBD1 (6 bases). Germline V gene data show CDR1 as MDHEN and CDR2 as SYDVKM. V lost 8 bases and J lost 4, with 15 bases in between. The CDR3 has 13 amino acids. In nucleotides, the CDR3 is TGTGCCAGCGTACCCCAAACAGGGTACGAGCAGTACTTC. This codes for CASVPQTGYEQYF. The full variable domain, rest sourced from reference TRBV28 and TRBJ2-7, is DVKVTQSSRYLVKRTGEKVFLECVQDMDHENMFWYRQDPGLGLRLIYFSYDVKMKEKGDIPEGYSVSREKKERFSLILESASTNQTSMYLCASVPQTGYEQYFGPGTRLTVT.

The J gene is TRBJ2-5, the V gene TRBV5-6; no reliable D call. The germline V and J ends were trimmed by 2 bases and 4 bases, with 6 bases remaining between them. This CDR3 spans 12 amino acids. Germline CDR1 and CDR2: SGHDT and YYEEEE. CDR3 region: CASSFTAETQYF. For the CDR3, the DNA is TGTGCCAGCAGCTTCACAGCAGAGACCCAGTACTTC.